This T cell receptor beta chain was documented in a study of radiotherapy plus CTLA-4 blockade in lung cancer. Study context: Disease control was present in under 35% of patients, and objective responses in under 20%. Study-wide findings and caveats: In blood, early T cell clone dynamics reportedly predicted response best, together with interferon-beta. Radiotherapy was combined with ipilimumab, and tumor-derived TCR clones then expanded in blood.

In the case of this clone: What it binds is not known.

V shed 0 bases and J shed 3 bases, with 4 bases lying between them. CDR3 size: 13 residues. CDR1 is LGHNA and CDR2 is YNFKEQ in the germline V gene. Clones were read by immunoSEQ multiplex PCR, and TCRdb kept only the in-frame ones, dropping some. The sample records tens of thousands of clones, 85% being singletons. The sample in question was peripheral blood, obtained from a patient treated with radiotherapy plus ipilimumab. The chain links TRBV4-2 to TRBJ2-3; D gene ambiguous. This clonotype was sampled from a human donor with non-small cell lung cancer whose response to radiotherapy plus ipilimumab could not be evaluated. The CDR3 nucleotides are TGTGCCAGCAGCCAAGATCGTACAGATACGCAGTATTTT. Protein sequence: CASSQDRTDTQYF.